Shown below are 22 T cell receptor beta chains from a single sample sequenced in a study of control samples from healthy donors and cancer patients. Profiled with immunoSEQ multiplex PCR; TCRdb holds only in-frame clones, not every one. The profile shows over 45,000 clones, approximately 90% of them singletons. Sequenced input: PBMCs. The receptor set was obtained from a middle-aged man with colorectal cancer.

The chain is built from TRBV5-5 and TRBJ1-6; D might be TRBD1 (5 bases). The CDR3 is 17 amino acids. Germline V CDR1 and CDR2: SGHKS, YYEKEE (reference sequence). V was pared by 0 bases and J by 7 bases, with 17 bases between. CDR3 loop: CASSLVLGPLSNSPLHF. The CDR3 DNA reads TGTGCCAGCAGCTTGGTTTTGGGGCCGCTATCAAATTCACCCCTCCACTTT.

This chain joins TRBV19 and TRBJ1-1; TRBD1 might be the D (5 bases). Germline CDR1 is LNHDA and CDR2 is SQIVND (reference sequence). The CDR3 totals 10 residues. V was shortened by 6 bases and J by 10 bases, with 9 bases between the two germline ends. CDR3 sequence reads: CASRGGGAFF. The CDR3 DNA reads TGTGCCAGTAGGGGGGGAGGAGCTTTCTTT.

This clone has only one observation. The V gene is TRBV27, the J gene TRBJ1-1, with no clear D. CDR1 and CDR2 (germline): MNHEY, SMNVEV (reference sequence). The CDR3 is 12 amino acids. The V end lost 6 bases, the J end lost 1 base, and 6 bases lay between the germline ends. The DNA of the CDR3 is TGTGCCAGCAGCAGCAGGAACACTGAAGCTTTCTTT. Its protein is CASSSRNTEAFF.

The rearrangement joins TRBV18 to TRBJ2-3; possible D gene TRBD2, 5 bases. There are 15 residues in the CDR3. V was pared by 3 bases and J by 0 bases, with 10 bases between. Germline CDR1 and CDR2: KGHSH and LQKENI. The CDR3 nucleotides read TGTGCCAGCTCACCGGAGGACCCGAGCACAGATACGCAGTATTTT. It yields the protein CASSPEDPSTDTQYF.

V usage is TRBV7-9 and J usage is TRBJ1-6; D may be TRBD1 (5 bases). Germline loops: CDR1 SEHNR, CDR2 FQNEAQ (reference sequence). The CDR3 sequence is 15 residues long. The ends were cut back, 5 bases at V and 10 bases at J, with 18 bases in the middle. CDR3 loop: CASSPQEGRGSPLHF. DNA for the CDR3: TGTGCCAGCAGCCCCCAAGAGGGGCGCGGATCACCCCTCCACTTT.

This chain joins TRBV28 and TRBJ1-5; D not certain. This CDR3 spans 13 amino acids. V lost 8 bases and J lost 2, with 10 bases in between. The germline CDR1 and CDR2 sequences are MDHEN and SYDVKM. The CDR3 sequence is CASFETGNQPQHF. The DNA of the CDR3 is TGTGCCAGCTTTGAAACAGGCAATCAGCCCCAGCATTTT.

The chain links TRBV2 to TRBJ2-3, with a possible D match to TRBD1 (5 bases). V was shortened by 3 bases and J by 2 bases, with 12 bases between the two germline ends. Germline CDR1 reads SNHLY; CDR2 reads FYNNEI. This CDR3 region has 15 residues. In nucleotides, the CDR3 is TGTGCCAGCAGTGACAGGACACCTATCACAGATACGCAGTATTTT. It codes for CASSDRTPITDTQYF.

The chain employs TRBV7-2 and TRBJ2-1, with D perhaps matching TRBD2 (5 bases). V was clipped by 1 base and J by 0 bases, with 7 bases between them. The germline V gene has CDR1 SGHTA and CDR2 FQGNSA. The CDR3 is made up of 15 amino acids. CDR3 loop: CASSLGGYSYNEQFF. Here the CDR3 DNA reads TGTGCCAGCAGCTTAGGCGGGTACTCCTACAATGAGCAGTTCTTC.

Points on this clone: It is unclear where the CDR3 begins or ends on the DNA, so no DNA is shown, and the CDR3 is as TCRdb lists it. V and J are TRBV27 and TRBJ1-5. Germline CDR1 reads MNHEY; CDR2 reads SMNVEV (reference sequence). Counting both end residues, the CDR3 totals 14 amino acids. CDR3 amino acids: CASSSSRGNQPQHF.

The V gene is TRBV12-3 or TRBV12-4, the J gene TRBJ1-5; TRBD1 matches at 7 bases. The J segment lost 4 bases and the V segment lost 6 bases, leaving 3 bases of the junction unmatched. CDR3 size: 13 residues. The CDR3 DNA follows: TGTGCCAGCAGATCGACAGGGAATCAGCCCCAGCATTTT. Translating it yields CASRSTGNQPQHF.

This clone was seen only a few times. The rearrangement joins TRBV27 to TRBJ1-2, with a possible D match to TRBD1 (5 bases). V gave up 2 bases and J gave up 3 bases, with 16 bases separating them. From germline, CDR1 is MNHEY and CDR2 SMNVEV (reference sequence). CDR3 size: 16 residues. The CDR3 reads CASSLSSGTKYYGYTF. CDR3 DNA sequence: TGTGCCAGCAGTTTAAGCTCGGGGACCAAATACTATGGCTACACCTTC.

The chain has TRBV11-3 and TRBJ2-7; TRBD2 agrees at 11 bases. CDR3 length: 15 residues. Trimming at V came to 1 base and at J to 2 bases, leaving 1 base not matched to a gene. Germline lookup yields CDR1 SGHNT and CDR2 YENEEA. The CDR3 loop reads CASSLVSGRAYEQYF. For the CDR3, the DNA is TGTGCCAGCAGCTTAGTTAGCGGGAGGGCCTACGAGCAGTACTTC.

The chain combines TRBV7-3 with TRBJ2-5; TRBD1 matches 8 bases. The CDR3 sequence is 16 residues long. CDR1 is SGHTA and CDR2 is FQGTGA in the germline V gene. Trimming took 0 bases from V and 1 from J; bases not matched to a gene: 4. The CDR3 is CASSLTGTGPQETQYF. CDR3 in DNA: TGTGCCAGCAGCTTAACCGGGACAGGCCCCCAAGAGACCCAGTACTTC.

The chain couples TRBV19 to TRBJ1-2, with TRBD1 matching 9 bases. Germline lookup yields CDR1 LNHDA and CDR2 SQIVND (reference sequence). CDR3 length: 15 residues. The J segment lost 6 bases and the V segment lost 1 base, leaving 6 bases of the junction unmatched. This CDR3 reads CASSIGLTGGNGYTF. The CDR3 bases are TGTGCCAGTAGTATAGGCTTAACAGGGGGCAATGGCTACACCTTC.

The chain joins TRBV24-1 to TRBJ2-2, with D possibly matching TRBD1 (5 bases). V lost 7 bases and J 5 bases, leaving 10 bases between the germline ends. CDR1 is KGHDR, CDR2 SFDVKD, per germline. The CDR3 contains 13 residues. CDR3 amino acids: CATSLQGTGELFF. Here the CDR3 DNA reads TGTGCCACCAGCCTCCAGGGTACCGGGGAGCTGTTTTTT.

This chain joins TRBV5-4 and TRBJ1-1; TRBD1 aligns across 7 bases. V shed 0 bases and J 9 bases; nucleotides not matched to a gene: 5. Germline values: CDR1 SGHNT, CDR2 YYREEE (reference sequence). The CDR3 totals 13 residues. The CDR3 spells CASSLVRGPKAFF. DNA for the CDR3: TGTGCCAGCAGCTTGGTAAGGGGGCCGAAAGCTTTCTTT. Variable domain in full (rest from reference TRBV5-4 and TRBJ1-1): ETGVTQSPTHLIKTRGQQVTLRCSSQSGHNTVSWYQQALGQGPQFIFQYYREEENGRGNFPPRFSGLQFPNYSSELNVNALELDDSALYLCASSLVRGPKAFFGQGTRLTVV.

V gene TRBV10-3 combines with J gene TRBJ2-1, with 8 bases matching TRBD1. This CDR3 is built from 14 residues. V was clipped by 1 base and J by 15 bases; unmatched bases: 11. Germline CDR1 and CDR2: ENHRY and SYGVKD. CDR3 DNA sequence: TGTGCCATCAGTGAGTTGAAGGGGACAGGTGACTGGTTCTTC. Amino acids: CAISELKGTGDWFF.

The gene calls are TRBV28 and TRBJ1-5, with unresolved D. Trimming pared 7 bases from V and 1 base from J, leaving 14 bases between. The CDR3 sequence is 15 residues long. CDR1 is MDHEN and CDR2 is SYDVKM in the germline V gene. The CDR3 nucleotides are TGTGCCAGCACTAACATGGGTAGGAGCAATCAGCCCCAGCATTTT. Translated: CASTNMGRSNQPQHF.

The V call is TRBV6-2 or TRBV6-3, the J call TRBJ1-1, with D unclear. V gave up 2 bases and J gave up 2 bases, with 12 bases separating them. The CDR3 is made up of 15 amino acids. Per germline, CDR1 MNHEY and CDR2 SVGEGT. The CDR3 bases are TGTGCCAGCAGTTACGGCGGGATTAAAAACACTGAAGCTTTCTTT. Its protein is CASSYGGIKNTEAFF.

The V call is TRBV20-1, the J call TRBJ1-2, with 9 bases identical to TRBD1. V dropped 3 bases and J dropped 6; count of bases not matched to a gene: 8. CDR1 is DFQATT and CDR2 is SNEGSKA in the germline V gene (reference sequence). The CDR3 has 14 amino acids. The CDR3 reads CSASYSGTGNGYTF. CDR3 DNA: TGCAGTGCTAGTTACTCCGGGACAGGGAATGGCTACACCTTC.

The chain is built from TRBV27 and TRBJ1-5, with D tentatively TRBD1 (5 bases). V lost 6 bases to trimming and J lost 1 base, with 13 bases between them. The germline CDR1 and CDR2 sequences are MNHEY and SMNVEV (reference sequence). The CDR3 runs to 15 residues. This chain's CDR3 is CASRDGGGSNQPQHF. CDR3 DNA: TGTGCCAGCAGGGACGGCGGGGGGAGCAATCAGCCCCAGCATTTT.

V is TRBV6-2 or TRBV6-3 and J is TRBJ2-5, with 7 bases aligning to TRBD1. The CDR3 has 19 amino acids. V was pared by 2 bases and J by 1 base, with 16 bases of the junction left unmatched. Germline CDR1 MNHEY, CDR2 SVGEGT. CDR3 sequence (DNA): TGTGCCAGCAGTTACGTCGGGACAGACCTACGCGGCTTCCAAGAGACCCAGTACTTC. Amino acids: CASSYVGTDLRGFQETQYF.